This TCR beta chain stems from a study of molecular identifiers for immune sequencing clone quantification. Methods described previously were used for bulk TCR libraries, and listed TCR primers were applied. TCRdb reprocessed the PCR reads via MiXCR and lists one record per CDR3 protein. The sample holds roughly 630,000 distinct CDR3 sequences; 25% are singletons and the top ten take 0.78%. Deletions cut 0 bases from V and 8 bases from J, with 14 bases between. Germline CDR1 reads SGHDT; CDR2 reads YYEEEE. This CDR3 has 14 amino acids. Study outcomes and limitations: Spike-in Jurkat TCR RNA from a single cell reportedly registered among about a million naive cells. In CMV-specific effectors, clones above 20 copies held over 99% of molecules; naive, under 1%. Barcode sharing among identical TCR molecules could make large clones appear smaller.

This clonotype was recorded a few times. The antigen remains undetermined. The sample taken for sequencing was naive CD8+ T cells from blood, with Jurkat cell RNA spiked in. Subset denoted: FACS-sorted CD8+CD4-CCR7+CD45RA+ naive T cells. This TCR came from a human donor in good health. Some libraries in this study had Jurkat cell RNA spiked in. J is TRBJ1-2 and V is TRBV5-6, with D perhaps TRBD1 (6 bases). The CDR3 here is CASSLGAGAQGYTF. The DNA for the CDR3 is TGTGCCAGCAGCTTGGGTGCAGGGGCTCAGGGCTACACCTTC.